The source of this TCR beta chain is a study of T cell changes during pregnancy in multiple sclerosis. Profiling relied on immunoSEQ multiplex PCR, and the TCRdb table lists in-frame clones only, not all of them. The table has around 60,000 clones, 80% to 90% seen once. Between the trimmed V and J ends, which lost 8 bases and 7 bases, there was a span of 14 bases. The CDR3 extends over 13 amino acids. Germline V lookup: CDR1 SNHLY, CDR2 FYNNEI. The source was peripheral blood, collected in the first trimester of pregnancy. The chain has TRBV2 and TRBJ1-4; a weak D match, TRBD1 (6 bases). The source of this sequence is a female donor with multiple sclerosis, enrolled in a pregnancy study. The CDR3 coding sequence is TGTGCCAGCGGTGGACAGATAGTTGAAAAACTGTTTTTT. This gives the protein CASGGQIVEKLFF.